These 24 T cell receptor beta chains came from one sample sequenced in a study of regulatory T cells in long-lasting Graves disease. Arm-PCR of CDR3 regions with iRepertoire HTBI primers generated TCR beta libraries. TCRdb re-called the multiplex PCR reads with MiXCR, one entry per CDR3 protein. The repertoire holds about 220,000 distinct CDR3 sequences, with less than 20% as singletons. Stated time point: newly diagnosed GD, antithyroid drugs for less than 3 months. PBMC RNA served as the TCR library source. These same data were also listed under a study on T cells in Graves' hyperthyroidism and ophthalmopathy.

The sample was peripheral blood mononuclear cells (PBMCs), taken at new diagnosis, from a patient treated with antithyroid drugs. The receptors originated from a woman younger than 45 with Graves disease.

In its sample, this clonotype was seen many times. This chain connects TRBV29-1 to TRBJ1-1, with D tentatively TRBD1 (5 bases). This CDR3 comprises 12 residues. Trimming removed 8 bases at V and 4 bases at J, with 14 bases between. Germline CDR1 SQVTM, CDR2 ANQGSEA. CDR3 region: CSFVGRITEAFF. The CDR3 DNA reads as TGCAGCTTTGTGGGGCGGATCACTGAAGCTTTCTTT.

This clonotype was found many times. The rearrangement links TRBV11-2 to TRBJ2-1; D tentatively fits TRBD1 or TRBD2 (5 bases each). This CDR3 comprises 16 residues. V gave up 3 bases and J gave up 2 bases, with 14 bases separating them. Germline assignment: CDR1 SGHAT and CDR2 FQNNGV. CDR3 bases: TGTGCCAGCAGCTTCGAGGGGCCAGGGACCTACAATGAGCAGTTCTTC. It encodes CASSFEGPGTYNEQFF.

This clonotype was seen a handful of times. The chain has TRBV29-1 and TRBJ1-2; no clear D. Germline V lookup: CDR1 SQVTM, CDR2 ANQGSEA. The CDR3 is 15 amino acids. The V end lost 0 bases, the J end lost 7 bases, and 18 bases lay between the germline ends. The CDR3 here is CSVEDSRGYISGYTF. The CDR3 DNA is TGCAGCGTTGAAGATAGCCGCGGGTATATCAGTGGCTACACCTTC.

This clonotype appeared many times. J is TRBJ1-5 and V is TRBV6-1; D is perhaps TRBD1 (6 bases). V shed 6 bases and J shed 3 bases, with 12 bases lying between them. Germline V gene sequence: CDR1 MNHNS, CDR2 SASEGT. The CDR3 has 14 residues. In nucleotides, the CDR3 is TGTGCCAGCAGCAGGACAGCTAACAATCAGCCCCAGCATTTT. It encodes CASSRTANNQPQHF.

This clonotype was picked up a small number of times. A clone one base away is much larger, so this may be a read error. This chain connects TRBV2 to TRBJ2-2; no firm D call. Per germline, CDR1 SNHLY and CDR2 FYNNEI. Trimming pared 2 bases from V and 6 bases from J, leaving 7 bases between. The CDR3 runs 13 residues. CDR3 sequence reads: CASSEMASGELFF. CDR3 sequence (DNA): TGTGCCAGCAGTGAAATGGCCTCCGGGGAGCTGTTTTTT.

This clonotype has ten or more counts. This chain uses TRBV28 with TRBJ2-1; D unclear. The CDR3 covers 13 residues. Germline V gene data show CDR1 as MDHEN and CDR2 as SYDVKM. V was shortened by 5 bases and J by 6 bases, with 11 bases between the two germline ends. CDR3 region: CASSLSGFNEQFF. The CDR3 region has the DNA TGTGCCAGCAGTCTATCAGGCTTCAATGAGCAGTTCTTC.

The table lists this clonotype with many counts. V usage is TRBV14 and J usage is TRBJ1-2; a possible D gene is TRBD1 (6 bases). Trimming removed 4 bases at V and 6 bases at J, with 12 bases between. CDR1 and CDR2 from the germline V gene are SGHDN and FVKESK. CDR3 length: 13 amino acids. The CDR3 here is CASSPRTVHGYTF. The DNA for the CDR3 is TGTGCCAGCAGCCCCCGGACAGTGCATGGCTACACCTTC.

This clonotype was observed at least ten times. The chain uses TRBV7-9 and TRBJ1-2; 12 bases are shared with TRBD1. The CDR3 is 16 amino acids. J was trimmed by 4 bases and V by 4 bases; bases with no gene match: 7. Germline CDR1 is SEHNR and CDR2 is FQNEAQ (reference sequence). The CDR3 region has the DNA TGTGCCAGCAGCTCTTATGGGACAGGGGGCGGCTATGGCTACACCTTC. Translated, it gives CASSSYGTGGGYGYTF.

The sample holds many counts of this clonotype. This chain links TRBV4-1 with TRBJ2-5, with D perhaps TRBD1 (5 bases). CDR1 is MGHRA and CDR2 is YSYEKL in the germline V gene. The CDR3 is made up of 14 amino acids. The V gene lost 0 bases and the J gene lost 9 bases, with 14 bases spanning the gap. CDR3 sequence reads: CASSQDRQGAAQYF. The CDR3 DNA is TGCGCCAGCAGCCAAGACCGGCAGGGTGCGGCCCAGTACTTC.

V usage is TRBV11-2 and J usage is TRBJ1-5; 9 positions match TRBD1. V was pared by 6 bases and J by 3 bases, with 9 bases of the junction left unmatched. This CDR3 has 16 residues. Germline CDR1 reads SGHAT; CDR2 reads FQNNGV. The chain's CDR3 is CASRRPGQGSNQPQHF. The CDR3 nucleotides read TGTGCCAGCAGGCGTCCGGGACAGGGTTCCAATCAGCCCCAGCATTTT.

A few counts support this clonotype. The CDR3: CASSNAGLIQYF. Written as DNA, the CDR3 is TGTGCCAGCAGTAATGCCGGTTTGATTCAGTACTTC. The V and J genes are TRBV25-1 and TRBJ2-4; D uncertain. The V end was cut by 5 bases, the J end by 10 bases, with 12 bases between. The germline gives CDR1 MGHDK, CDR2 SYGVNS. The length of the CDR3 is 12 residues. Together with reference TRBV25-1 and TRBJ2-4, the CDR3 gives the full variable domain: EADIYQTPRYLVIGTGKKITLECSQTMGHDKMYWYQQDPGMELHLIHYSYGVNSTEKGDLSSESTVSRIRTEHFPLTLESARPSHTSQYLCASSNAGLIQYFGAGTRLSVL.

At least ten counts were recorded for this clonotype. This CDR3 reads CASSLRAIQGNEQFF. CDR3 DNA: TGTGCCAGCAGCTTAAGGGCTATTCAAGGCAATGAGCAGTTCTTC. V is TRBV7-2 and J is TRBJ2-1; D gene ambiguous. This CDR3 contains 15 residues. The germline V gene has CDR1 SGHTA and CDR2 FQGNSA. Trimming shortened V by 2 bases and J by 6 bases, and 14 bases separated the two germline ends.

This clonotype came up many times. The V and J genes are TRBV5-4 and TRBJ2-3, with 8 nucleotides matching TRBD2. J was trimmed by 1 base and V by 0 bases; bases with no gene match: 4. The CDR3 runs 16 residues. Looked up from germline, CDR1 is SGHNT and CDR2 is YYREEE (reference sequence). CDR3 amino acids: CASSLDFGGGTDTQYF. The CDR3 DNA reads TGTGCCAGCAGCTTGGACTTCGGGGGGGGCACAGATACGCAGTATTTT.

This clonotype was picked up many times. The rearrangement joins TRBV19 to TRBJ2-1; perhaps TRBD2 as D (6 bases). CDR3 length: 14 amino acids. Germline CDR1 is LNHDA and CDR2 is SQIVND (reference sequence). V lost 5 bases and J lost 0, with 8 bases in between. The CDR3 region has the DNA TGTGCCAGTAGTCCGCGGGGCTCCTACAATGAGCAGTTCTTC. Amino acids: CASSPRGSYNEQFF.

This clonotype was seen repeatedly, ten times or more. The CDR3 loop reads CASSFGPTDEQFF. The CDR3 DNA reads TGTGCCAGCAGCTTCGGGCCCACCGATGAGCAGTTCTTC. The V call is TRBV7-2, the J call TRBJ2-1; D is unresolved. V shed 3 bases and J shed 8 bases, with 11 bases lying between them. Per the germline V gene, CDR1 is SGHTA and CDR2 is FQGNSA. This CDR3 is built from 13 residues.

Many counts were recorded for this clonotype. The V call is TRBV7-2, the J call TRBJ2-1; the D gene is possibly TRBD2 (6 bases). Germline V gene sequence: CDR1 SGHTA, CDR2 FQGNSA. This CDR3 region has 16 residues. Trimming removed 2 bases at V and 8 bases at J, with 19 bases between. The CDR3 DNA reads TGTGCCAGCAGCTTATGGAGGGGCTTCGAAGTTGATGAGCAGTTCTTC. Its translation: CASSLWRGFEVDEQFF. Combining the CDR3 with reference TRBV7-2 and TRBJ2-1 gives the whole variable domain GAGVSQSPSNKVTEKGKDVELRCDPISGHTALYWYRQSLGQGLEFLIYFQGNSAPDKSGLPSDRFSAERTGGSVSTLTIQRTQQEDSAVYLCASSLWRGFEVDEQFFGPGTRLTVL.

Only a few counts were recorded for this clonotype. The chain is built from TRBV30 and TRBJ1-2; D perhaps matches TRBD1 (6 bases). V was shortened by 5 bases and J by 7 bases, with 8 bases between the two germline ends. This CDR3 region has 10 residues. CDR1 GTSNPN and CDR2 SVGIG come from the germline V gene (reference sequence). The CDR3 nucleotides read TGTGCCTGGGGGGGGGCTGGCTACACCTTC. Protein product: CAWGGAGYTF.

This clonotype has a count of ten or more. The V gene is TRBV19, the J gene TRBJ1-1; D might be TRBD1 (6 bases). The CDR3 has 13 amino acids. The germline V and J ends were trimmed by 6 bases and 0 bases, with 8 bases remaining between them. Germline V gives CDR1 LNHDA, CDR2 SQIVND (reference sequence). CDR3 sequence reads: CASSRDMNTEAFF. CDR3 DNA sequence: TGTGCCAGTAGCAGGGACATGAACACTGAAGCTTTCTTT.

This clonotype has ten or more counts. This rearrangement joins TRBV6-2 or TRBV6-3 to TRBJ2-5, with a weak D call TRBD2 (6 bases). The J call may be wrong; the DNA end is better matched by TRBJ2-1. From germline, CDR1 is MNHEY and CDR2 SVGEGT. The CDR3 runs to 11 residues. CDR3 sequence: CASSGRNEQFF. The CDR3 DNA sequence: TGTGCCAGCAGCGGGAGAAATGAGCAGTTCTTC.

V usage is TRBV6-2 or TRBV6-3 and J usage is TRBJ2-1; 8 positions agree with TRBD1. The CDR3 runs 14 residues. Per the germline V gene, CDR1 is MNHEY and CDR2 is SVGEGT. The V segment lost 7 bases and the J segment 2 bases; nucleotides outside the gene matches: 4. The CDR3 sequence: CASTLRGPYNEQFF. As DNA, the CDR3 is TGTGCCAGCACCCTCAGGGGGCCCTACAATGAGCAGTTCTTC.

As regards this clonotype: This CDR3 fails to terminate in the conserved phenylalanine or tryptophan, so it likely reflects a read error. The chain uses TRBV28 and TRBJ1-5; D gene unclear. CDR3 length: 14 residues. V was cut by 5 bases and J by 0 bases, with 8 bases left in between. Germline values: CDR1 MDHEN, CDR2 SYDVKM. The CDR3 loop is CASSKSISNQPQHL. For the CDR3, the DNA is TGTGCCAGCAGTAAATCGATTAGCAATCAGCCCCAGCATCTT.

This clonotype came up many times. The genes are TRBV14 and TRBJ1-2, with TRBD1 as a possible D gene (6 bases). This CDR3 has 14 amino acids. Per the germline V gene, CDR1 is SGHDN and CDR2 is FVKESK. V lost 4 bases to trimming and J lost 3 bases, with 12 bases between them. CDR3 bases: TGTGCCAGCAGCCCAGGAGGGGGGGACTATGGCTACACCTTC. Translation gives CASSPGGGDYGYTF.

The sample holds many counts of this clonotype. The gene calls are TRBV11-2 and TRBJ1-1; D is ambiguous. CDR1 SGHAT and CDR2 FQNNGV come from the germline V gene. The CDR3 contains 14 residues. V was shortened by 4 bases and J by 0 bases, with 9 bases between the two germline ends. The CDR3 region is CASSSGNLNTEAFF. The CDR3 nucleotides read TGTGCCAGCAGCTCCGGGAACCTGAACACTGAAGCTTTCTTT.

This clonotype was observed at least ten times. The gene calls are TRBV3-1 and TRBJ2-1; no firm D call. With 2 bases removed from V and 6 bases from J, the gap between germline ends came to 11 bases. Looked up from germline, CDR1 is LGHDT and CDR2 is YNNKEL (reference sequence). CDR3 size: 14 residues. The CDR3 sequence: CASSQHPVGNEQFF. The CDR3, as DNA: TGTGCCAGCAGCCAACATCCTGTAGGCAATGAGCAGTTCTTC.